Presented here are 21 T cell receptor beta chains from one specimen sequenced in a study of T cell repertoires in cytomegalovirus infection. From the reads, TCRdb called clonotypes with MiXCR, one entry per CDR3 protein. Of more than 400,000 distinct CDR3 sequences detected, around 27% appear once; the ten largest clones hold 13%. The specimen sequenced was PBMCs. All receptors derive from a human donor in good health (CMV status not recorded). Some clones in this sample may be carry-over from other donors' samples.

This clonotype turned up a few times. The chain uses TRBV11-2 and TRBJ2-7, with D perhaps TRBD2 (6 bases). V lost 11 bases to trimming and J lost 0 bases, with 14 bases between them. This CDR3 has 13 amino acids. Germline V lookup: CDR1 SGHAT, CDR2 FQNNGV. The CDR3, as DNA: TGTGCCTCCTCCGGGACTGACTCCTACGAGCAGTACGTC. This codes for CASSGTDSYEQYV.

This clonotype turned up a few times. J is TRBJ2-1 and V is TRBV28, with D possibly being TRBD1 (6 bases). Germline V lookup: CDR1 MDHEN, CDR2 SYDVKM. This CDR3 has 15 amino acids. V was shortened by 6 bases and J by 0 bases, with 12 bases between the two germline ends. CDR3 amino acids: CASSGDISSYNEQFF. The DNA of the CDR3 is TGTGCCAGCAGCGGGGACATAAGCTCCTACAATGAGCAGTTCTTC.

In its sample, this clonotype was seen a few times. The CDR3 region has the DNA TGTGCCAGCAGTTACTCGACTAGCGGGAGGAGCTCCTACAATGAGCAGTTCTTC. Its translation is CASSYSTSGRSSYNEQFF. The V and J genes are TRBV6-2 or TRBV6-3 and TRBJ2-1, with 13 bases identical to TRBD2. The V gene end was trimmed by 0 bases and the J gene end by 0 bases; junction bases not matched to a gene: 2. CDR1 MNHEY and CDR2 SVGEGT come from the germline V gene. The CDR3 covers 18 residues.

This clonotype was seen ten or more times. The chain carries TRBV7-2 and TRBJ2-3; D is unclear. The CDR3 runs to 16 residues. Germline V gene data show CDR1 as SGHTA and CDR2 as FQGNSA. V lost 0 bases and J lost 2, with 12 bases in between. The CDR3 protein is CASSLAGVRVTDTQYF. The CDR3 DNA is TGTGCCAGCAGCTTAGCAGGCGTACGGGTCACAGATACGCAGTATTTT.

This clonotype appeared a single time. V usage is TRBV27 and J usage is TRBJ2-2; 7 bases agree with TRBD1. V shed 5 bases and J 4 bases; nucleotides not matched to a gene: 16. This CDR3 contains 18 residues. Germline CDR1 and CDR2: MNHEY and SMNVEV (reference sequence). CDR3 coding DNA: TGTGCCAGCAGTCCTGGGGTGGGACAGCTATTTTCCACCGGGGAGCTGTTTTTT. Residues: CASSPGVGQLFSTGELFF.

In its sample, this clonotype was seen a few times. The chain uses TRBV6-2 or TRBV6-3 and TRBJ2-7; 8 bases map to TRBD2. Germline V gives CDR1 MNHEY, CDR2 SVGEGT. V lost 7 bases and J lost 9; bases outside the gene matches: 17. This CDR3 is built from 15 residues. Here the CDR3 reads CASNLRGRREATQYF. In DNA form, the CDR3 reads TGTGCCAGCAACTTGAGGGGTAGGCGGGAGGCTACGCAGTACTTC.

There are a few counts of this clonotype. The V and J genes are TRBV6-1 and TRBJ1-5; D is unclear. Germline V gene lookup returns CDR1 MNHNS and CDR2 SASEGT. The CDR3 spans 15 residues. Trimming left V 5 bases short and J 7 bases short, with 18 bases between. In DNA, the CDR3 is TGTGCCAGCAGTTCGGACCGAACAGTGGCACAGCCCCAGCATTTT. Amino acid sequence: CASSSDRTVAQPQHF.

This clonotype was counted ten times or more. V and J are TRBV7-8 and TRBJ2-1; D may be TRBD2 (6 bases). This CDR3 is built from 12 residues. Germline V gene data show CDR1 as SGHVS and CDR2 as FQNEAQ. V dropped 4 bases and J dropped 10 bases, with 11 bases sitting between them. The CDR3 here is CASSSQRAEQFF. In DNA, the CDR3 is TGTGCCAGCAGCTCCCAGCGGGCCGAGCAGTTCTTC.

The V call is TRBV7-8, the J call TRBJ2-2; 7 bases are a match to TRBD2. The V and J ends lost 1 base and 4 bases, in that order; junction bases with no gene match: 3. Looked up from germline, CDR1 is SGHVS and CDR2 is FQNEAQ. CDR3 length: 15 residues. CDR3 DNA sequence: TGTGCCAGCAGCTTAGGCCGGGAGGTCACCGGGGAGCTGTTTTTT. Its translation: CASSLGREVTGELFF.

This clonotype was found a few times. The CDR3 nucleotides are TGTGCCAGCAGTTTAAAGGGTGGGGACGAGCAGTACGTC. Translation: CASSLKGGDEQYV. V usage is TRBV27 and J usage is TRBJ2-7, with unresolved D. Trimming stripped 2 bases from V and 5 bases from J, with 10 bases between. The V gene's germline CDR1 is MNHEY and CDR2 SMNVEV (reference sequence). The CDR3 covers 13 residues.

The chain employs TRBV5-1 and TRBJ1-1, with 8 bases fitting TRBD1. From germline, CDR1 is SGHRS and CDR2 YFSETQ. This CDR3 is built from 15 residues. The V and J ends lost 2 bases and 1 base, in that order; junction bases with no gene match: 4. The CDR3, as DNA: TGCGCCAGCAGCTTTGACAGGGGCGCGAACACTGAAGCTTTCTTT. Its protein product is CASSFDRGANTEAFF.

The rearrangement uses TRBV29-1 and TRBJ1-1; TRBD1 matches at 9 bases. The germline gives CDR1 SQVTM, CDR2 ANQGSEA. This CDR3 is 13 amino acids long. The J segment lost 0 bases and the V segment lost 7 bases, leaving 3 bases of the junction unmatched. This CDR3 is CSGDRGVNTEAFF. The CDR3 nucleotides read TGCAGCGGTGACAGGGGGGTGAACACTGAAGCTTTCTTT.

This rearrangement joins TRBV12-3 or TRBV12-4 to TRBJ2-5; D gene unclear. The ends were cut back, 3 bases at V and 4 bases at J, with 12 bases in the middle. The CDR3 consists of 14 residues. CDR3 sequence reads: CASSLGAGTETQYF. The CDR3, as DNA: TGTGCCAGCAGTTTGGGCGCAGGCACAGAGACCCAGTACTTC.

This clonotype was found a few times. The chain links TRBV11-2 to TRBJ2-5, with D perhaps TRBD1 or TRBD2 (5 bases each). Germline-derived CDR1 and CDR2 are SGHAT and FQNNGV. The CDR3 covers 13 residues. V was cut by 6 bases and J by 5 bases, with 13 bases left in between. The CDR3: CASSRSGPETQYF. In DNA, the CDR3 is TGTGCCAGCAGTCGTTCGGGGCCGGAGACCCAGTACTTC.

This clonotype was picked up a small number of times. V and J are TRBV7-8 and TRBJ2-5; no clear D. V dropped 1 base and J dropped 7 bases, with 4 bases sitting between them. Looked up from germline, CDR1 is SGHVS and CDR2 is FQNEAQ. CDR3 length: 11 amino acids. The CDR3 loop reads CASSLDGTQYF. CDR3 DNA: TGTGCCAGCAGCTTAGATGGGACCCAGTACTTC.

This sequence joins TRBV5-4 and TRBJ1-1, with TRBD1 matching 10 bases. This CDR3 region has 13 residues. Germline lookup yields CDR1 SGHNT and CDR2 YYREEE (reference sequence). V lost 3 bases to trimming and J lost 7 bases; unmatched junction nucleotides: 3. CDR3 in DNA: TGTGCCAGCAGCTGGGGGACAGGGGTTGAAGCTTTCTTT. Its protein product is CASSWGTGVEAFF.

The chain carries TRBV29-1 and TRBJ1-2, with D tentatively TRBD1 (6 bases). This CDR3 has 13 residues. Germline V gene data show CDR1 as SQVTM and CDR2 as ANQGSEA. V was shortened by 4 bases and J by 4 bases, with 13 bases between the two germline ends. The CDR3 DNA reads as TGCAGCGTTGCCAGGGGCAGGGGCTATGGCTACACCTTC. It translates to CSVARGRGYGYTF.

This clonotype has at least ten counts. The chain carries TRBV7-8 and TRBJ2-1; 8 nucleotides match TRBD2. The CDR3 loop spans 14 amino acids. Germline CDR1 reads SGHVS; CDR2 reads FQNEAQ. V lost 6 bases and J lost 8; bases outside the gene matches: 9. The CDR3 here is CASRSFREGDEQFF. The CDR3 coding sequence is TGTGCCAGCAGGAGTTTTCGGGAGGGCGATGAGCAGTTCTTC.

This clonotype was observed a handful of times. This chain connects TRBV5-6 to TRBJ2-5; D gene ambiguous. Trimming stripped 1 base from V and 1 base from J, with 8 bases between. From germline, CDR1 is SGHDT and CDR2 YYEEEE. The length of the CDR3 is 14 residues. CDR3 coding DNA: TGTGCCAGCAGCTTGAGGCAGCTCCAAGAGACCCAGTACTTC. Protein product: CASSLRQLQETQYF. The full variable domain, completed using reference TRBV5-6 and TRBJ2-5, is DAGVTQSPTHLIKTRGQQVTLRCSPKSGHDTVSWYQQALGQGPQFIFQYYEEEERQRGNFPDRFSGHQFPNYSSELNVNALLLGDSALYLCASSLRQLQETQYFGPGTRLLVL.

In this sample, this clonotype turned up a few times. V and J are TRBV4-1 and TRBJ2-1, with 8 bases aligning to TRBD1. This CDR3 region has 16 residues. V gave up 4 bases and J gave up 7 bases; unmatched junction bases: 12. Germline V gene sequence: CDR1 MGHRA, CDR2 YSYEKL. The CDR3 DNA follows: TGCGCCAGCAGCCGGCCTAGGGCCAGGGGGCTGAATGAGCAGTTCTTC. Translated: CASSRPRARGLNEQFF.

The rearrangement uses TRBV7-6 and TRBJ1-3; D is unresolved. CDR3 length: 16 amino acids. Per germline, CDR1 SGHVS and CDR2 FNYEAQ. V dropped 1 base and J dropped 3 bases, with 13 bases sitting between them. In DNA form, the CDR3 reads TGTGCCAGCAGCTTAGTGGCCGAGGGCGGTGGAAACACCATATATTTT. Residues: CASSLVAEGGGNTIYF.